This TCR beta chain was retrieved from a study of early T cells in non-severe SARS-CoV-2 infection. Study-wide background: RNA in bulk from unsorted whole blood was sequenced, and chains were unpaired. Study conclusions and caveats: VDJdb-based matching was biased toward anti-spike CD8 responses and missed private and CD4 specificities.

Individual cDNA molecules each received unique molecular identifiers attached to them. TCRdb recomputed calls from the 5' RACE reads with MiXCR, one row per CDR3 protein. This sample yields tens of thousands of distinct CDR3 sequences, of which more than 9% are seen a single time; 6.5% belongs to the top ten. The V gene end was trimmed by 3 bases and the J gene end by 4 bases; junction bases not matched to a gene: 9. Germline CDR1 DFQATT, CDR2 SNEGSKA (reference sequence). This CDR3 is 15 amino acids long. On this clonotype itself: Its antigen remains unidentified.

The chain carries TRBV20-1 and TRBJ2-7, with TRBD1 matching over 10 bases. The TCR comes from an adult who was a healthcare worker with PCR-confirmed SARS-CoV-2 infection or an uninfected control (not recorded which). Sequencing input: whole blood. CDR3 protein: CSASRRTGGGYEQYF. Written as DNA, the CDR3 is TGCAGTGCTAGCCGGAGGACAGGGGGAGGTTACGAGCAGTACTTC.